A single sample is the source of the 14 T cell receptor beta chains below, sequenced in a study of CD8 T cells in Susac syndrome. The RNA input was about 0.5 to 1 ug, and it was reverse transcribed with random hexamers. MiXCR, applied by TCRdb to the immunoSEQ multiplex PCR reads, yields one record per CDR3 protein. The sample consists of 250,000 to 300,000 distinct CDR3 sequences, around 89% of them appearing once. What was sequenced was CD8+ T cells from PBMCs. The receptors were sampled from a human donor with multiple sclerosis.

CDR3 sequence: CSAPIEVALYEQYF. As DNA, the CDR3 is TGCAGTGCTCCTATCGAGGTAGCGCTCTACGAGCAGTACTTC. The J gene is TRBJ2-7, the V gene TRBV20-1; TRBD2 is a possible D gene (5 bases). This CDR3 has 14 amino acids. V was clipped by 5 bases and J by 3 bases, with 17 bases between them. Germline-derived CDR1 and CDR2 are DFQATT and SNEGSKA (reference sequence).

The chain uses TRBV28 and TRBJ2-7; 9 bases align to TRBD1. The CDR3 length is 13 residues. V dropped 6 bases and J dropped 5; count of bases not matched to a gene: 5. Germline loops: CDR1 MDHEN, CDR2 SYDVKM. CDR3 bases: TGTGCCAGCAGGGTACAGGGGGCCCACGAGCAGTACTTC. As protein: CASRVQGAHEQYF.

This rearrangement joins TRBV24-1 to TRBJ1-2, with 9 positions matching TRBD1. CDR1 KGHDR and CDR2 SFDVKD come from the germline V gene. Germline trimming cut 4 bases from V and 2 bases from J; bases unmatched to any gene: 4. The CDR3 extends over 15 amino acids. The CDR3 DNA follows: TGTGCCACCAGTGAACCTGGACAGGGGAACTATGGCTACACCTTC. Amino acids: CATSEPGQGNYGYTF.

This sequence joins TRBV7-9 and TRBJ2-6; D might be TRBD2 (7 bases). Trimming took off 5 bases at V and 0 bases at J, with 20 bases between the two ends. Germline V gene lookup returns CDR1 SEHNR and CDR2 FQNEAQ (reference sequence). CDR3 length: 19 residues. In DNA, the CDR3 is TGTGCCAGCAGCCCGATGGCGGGGGCCAATTCCTCTGGGGCCAACGTCCTGACTTTC. This codes for CASSPMAGANSSGANVLTF.

This chain links TRBV4-1 with TRBJ2-2, with 8 nucleotides matching TRBD1. The CDR3 is 16 residues long. After removal of 2 bases from V and 6 bases from J, the junction contained 8 bases not matched to a gene. Germline loops: CDR1 MGHRA, CDR2 YSYEKL. The CDR3 bases are TGCGCCAGCAGCCAACGTGCAGGGGGCGCTTCCGGGGAGCTGTTTTTT. Protein: CASSQRAGGASGELFF.

This clonotype was detected once. The chain uses TRBV6-2 or TRBV6-3 and TRBJ2-3; 8 nucleotides align to TRBD2. Per the germline V gene, CDR1 is MNHEY and CDR2 is SVGEGT. The CDR3 runs 13 residues. V lost 8 bases, J lost 4 bases, and 5 bases stayed unmatched. This chain's CDR3 is CASDGGAPDTQYF. The DNA of the CDR3 is TGTGCCAGCGACGGGGGGGCCCCAGATACGCAGTATTTT.

This clonotype has just one count. The rearrangement uses TRBV28 and TRBJ2-7, with D perhaps TRBD2 (6 bases). Germline lookup yields CDR1 MDHEN and CDR2 SYDVKM. The CDR3 contains 17 residues. Trimming removed 6 bases at V and 2 bases at J, with 23 bases between. CDR3 coding DNA: TGTGCCAGCAGCCTTCGGGGTTCGGGGGAGACTGCCTACGAGCAGTACTTC. It yields the protein CASSLRGSGETAYEQYF. The full variable domain, with the rest looked up from reference TRBV28 and TRBJ2-7, is DVKVTQSSRYLVKRTGEKVFLECVQDMDHENMFWYRQDPGLGLRLIYFSYDVKMKEKGDIPEGYSVSREKKERFSLILESASTNQTSMYLCASSLRGSGETAYEQYFGPGTRLTVT.

This rearrangement joins TRBV20-1 to TRBJ1-6, with TRBD1 matching 7 bases. Germline V gene lookup returns CDR1 DFQATT and CDR2 SNEGSKA (reference sequence). The J segment lost 0 bases and the V segment lost 2 bases, leaving 1 base of the junction unmatched. CDR3 length: 15 amino acids. The CDR3 loop is CSARRQGSYNSPLHF. DNA for the CDR3: TGCAGTGCTAGACGACAGGGCTCCTATAATTCACCCCTCCACTTT.

The chain recombines TRBV1 with TRBJ2-7. TRBV1 is a recognized pseudogene. There are 13 residues in the CDR3. The CDR3: CTSSQDKVTEQYF. The DNA for the CDR3 is TGCACCAGCAGCCAAGATAAAGTAACCGAGCAGTACTTC.

V and J are TRBV28 and TRBJ2-5; D remains unclear. The CDR3 spans 13 residues. V lost 8 bases, J lost 2 bases, and 12 bases lay in between. Germline CDR1 MDHEN, CDR2 SYDVKM. CDR3 sequence: CASSIAFQETQYF. The CDR3 bases are TGTGCCAGCTCGATAGCCTTTCAAGAGACCCAGTACTTC.

The chain couples TRBV6-1 to TRBJ1-5; D gene unclear. Germline values: CDR1 MNHNS, CDR2 SASEGT. Trimming took off 6 bases at V and 6 bases at J, with 27 bases between the two ends. The CDR3 totals 18 residues. CDR3 coding DNA: TGTGCCAGCAGGATAGTCCCGCAATTTAGGAAAACGGGTCAGCCCCAGCATTTT. It translates to CASRIVPQFRKTGQPQHF.

The V and J genes are TRBV11-2 and TRBJ1-2, with TRBD1 identical over 9 bases. The CDR3 is 15 amino acids. Trimming removed 5 bases from V and 5 bases from J; junction bases left unmatched: 9. Germline CDR1 and CDR2: SGHAT and FQNNGV. The CDR3 here is CASSGGTGISYGYTF. Here the CDR3 DNA reads TGTGCCAGCAGCGGGGGGACAGGGATAAGTTATGGCTACACCTTC.

This clonotype was seen only once. The rearrangement uses TRBV29-1 and TRBJ2-5, with TRBD1 matching over 8 bases. From germline, CDR1 is SQVTM and CDR2 ANQGSEA. The CDR3 covers 12 residues. V was pared by 6 bases and J by 3 bases, with 3 bases of the junction left unmatched. The CDR3 spells CSVLTGEETQYF. CDR3 bases: TGCAGCGTCCTGACAGGGGAAGAGACCCAGTACTTC.

The rearrangement uses TRBV6-6 and TRBJ2-2; D ambiguous. V lost 4 bases and J 0 bases, leaving 6 bases between the germline ends. Germline V lookup: CDR1 MNHNY, CDR2 SVGAGI (reference sequence). The CDR3 loop spans 14 amino acids. CDR3 in amino acids: CASSWSTNTGELFF. Written as DNA, the CDR3 is TGTGCCAGCAGTTGGAGCACGAACACCGGGGAGCTGTTTTTT.